This T cell receptor (beta chain) was sequenced for a study of cytomegalovirus exposure and HLA in healthy donors. The PCR employed 60 Vbeta primers together with 13 Jbeta primers. Assay used: immunoSEQ multiplex PCR; TCRdb lists only in-frame clones, some missing. The sample records 180,000 or so clones, roughly 80% being singletons. The TCR comes from a girl between 5 and 17 years old in good health and CMV-seropositive. Sequenced input: PBMCs.

The CDR3 spells CASQGQGNTEAFF. Here the CDR3 DNA reads TGTGCCAGCCAAGGTCAGGGGAACACTGAAGCTTTCTTT. The rearrangement links TRBV19 to TRBJ1-1, with D tentatively TRBD1 (5 bases). From germline, CDR1 is LNHDA and CDR2 SQIVND (reference sequence). The CDR3 is 13 residues long. V was pared by 9 bases and J by 1 base, with 12 bases between. Full variable domain (rest looked up from reference TRBV19 and TRBJ1-1): DGGITQSPKYLFRKEGQNVTLSCEQNLNHDAMYWYRQDPGQGLRLIYYSQIVNDFQKGDIAEGYSVSREKKESFPLTVTSAQKNPTAFYLCASQGQGNTEAFFGQGTRLTVV.